What follows are 30 T cell receptor beta chains derived from one specimen sequenced in a study of T cell responses to AZD1222 COVID-19 vaccine. Using immunoSEQ multiplex PCR, the repertoire was profiled, and TCRdb retains in-frame clones only, with some absent. The data hold more than 95,000 clones, with around nine tenths observed a single time. The sample was peripheral blood, taken 28 days after the second AZD1222 dose. The receptors derive from an adult who received the AZD1222 COVID-19 vaccine.

This sequence joins TRBV6-5 and TRBJ1-1, with TRBD1 as a possible D gene (5 bases). V was shortened by 0 bases and J by 0 bases, with 8 bases between the two germline ends. The CDR3 covers 15 residues. Germline loops: CDR1 MNHEY, CDR2 SVGAGI. The CDR3: CASSYSGPMNTEAFF. The CDR3 coding sequence is TGTGCCAGCAGTTACTCGGGGCCCATGAACACTGAAGCTTTCTTT.

V usage is TRBV28 and J usage is TRBJ1-2; D possibly corresponds to TRBD1 (6 bases). The CDR3 contains 15 residues. Trimming shortened V by 5 bases and J by 5 bases, and 18 bases separated the two germline ends. Germline loops: CDR1 MDHEN, CDR2 SYDVKM. CDR3 sequence: CASSTRKGGGYGYTF. The CDR3 DNA reads TGTGCCAGCAGTACACGGAAGGGGGGCGGTTATGGCTACACCTTC.

In this sample, this clone turned up a few times. This chain connects TRBV12-3 or TRBV12-4 to TRBJ2-1, with unresolved D. Trimming shortened V by 2 bases and J by 7 bases, and 9 bases separated the two germline ends. This CDR3 spans 13 amino acids. CDR3 in DNA: TGTGCCAGCAGTTTAAATCGCTGGAATGAGCAGTTCTTC. This gives the protein CASSLNRWNEQFF.

The chain has TRBV13 and TRBJ2-2; 14 nucleotides align to TRBD2. CDR1 and CDR2 (germline): PRHDT, FYEKMQ (reference sequence). After removal of 5 bases from V and 0 bases from J, the junction contained 2 bases not matched to a gene. The CDR3 sequence is 17 residues long. The CDR3 nucleotides read TGTGCCAGCAGCCCGGGACTAGCGGGAGCGAACACCGGGGAGCTGTTTTTT. Translated, it gives CASSPGLAGANTGELFF.

The chain uses TRBV4-2 and TRBJ1-2; weak D call: TRBD1 (6 bases). V gave up 4 bases and J gave up 5 bases, with 20 bases separating them. The CDR3 is 16 amino acids. CDR1 is LGHNA and CDR2 is YNFKEQ in the germline V gene. CDR3 amino acids: CASSLRGGSALYGYTF. The CDR3 DNA reads as TGTGCCAGCAGCCTGCGAGGGGGTTCGGCCCTATATGGCTACACCTTC.

The chain uses TRBV6-2 or TRBV6-3 and TRBJ1-1; D is undetermined. Germline CDR1 and CDR2: MNHEY and SVGEGT. There are 14 residues in the CDR3. With 0 bases removed from V and 6 bases from J, the gap between germline ends came to 11 bases. The CDR3 DNA is TGTGCCAGCAGTTACTCGATAGCCGGGGCTGAAGCTTTCTTT. It specifies CASSYSIAGAEAFF.

This clone was seen a handful of times. This rearrangement joins TRBV28 to TRBJ1-1; TRBD1 agrees at 7 bases. In germline, CDR1 is MDHEN, CDR2 SYDVKM. After removal of 6 bases from V and 1 base from J, the junction contained 5 bases not matched to a gene. This CDR3 spans 14 amino acids. Written as DNA, the CDR3 is TGTGCCAGCAGCTCAGGGGGACCGAACACTGAAGCTTTCTTT. Encoded protein: CASSSGGPNTEAFF.

This sequence joins TRBV28 and TRBJ1-2; tentatively, D is TRBD1 (6 bases). The V end lost 3 bases, the J end lost 3 bases, and 14 bases lay between the germline ends. The CDR3 length is 15 residues. The V gene's germline CDR1 is MDHEN and CDR2 SYDVKM. CDR3 residues: CASSFRQAIDYGYTF. Written as DNA, the CDR3 is TGTGCCAGCAGTTTTAGACAGGCCATCGACTATGGCTACACCTTC.

The chain employs TRBV11-2 and TRBJ1-3; D is ambiguous. Germline V gene data show CDR1 as SGHAT and CDR2 as FQNNGV. The CDR3 is made up of 10 amino acids. Trimming removed 7 bases from V and 4 bases from J, with 2 bases in between. The CDR3 loop is CASKGNTIYF. The CDR3 DNA follows: TGTGCCAGCAAAGGAAACACCATATATTTT.

The chain recombines TRBV7-2 with TRBJ1-1; D gene unclear. The germline V gene has CDR1 SGHTA and CDR2 FQGNSA. This CDR3 is built from 16 residues. With 3 bases removed from V and 0 bases from J, the gap between germline ends came to 14 bases. The CDR3 reads CASSFTKGTMNTEAFF. The CDR3 DNA reads TGTGCCAGCAGCTTCACGAAGGGCACAATGAACACTGAAGCTTTCTTT.

The genes are TRBV28 and TRBJ2-7, with D tentatively TRBD2 (5 bases). Per the germline V gene, CDR1 is MDHEN and CDR2 is SYDVKM. This CDR3 has 13 amino acids. V was shortened by 5 bases and J by 5 bases, with 13 bases between the two germline ends. The CDR3: CASSLTRPHEQYF. CDR3 bases: TGTGCCAGCAGTCTAACTAGACCCCACGAGCAGTACTTC. The full variable domain, rest sourced from reference TRBV28 and TRBJ2-7, is DVKVTQSSRYLVKRTGEKVFLECVQDMDHENMFWYRQDPGLGLRLIYFSYDVKMKEKGDIPEGYSVSREKKERFSLILESASTNQTSMYLCASSLTRPHEQYFGPGTRLTVT.

The J gene is TRBJ1-2, the V gene TRBV5-6; D unresolved. The germline CDR1 and CDR2 sequences are SGHDT and YYEEEE. V was clipped by 4 bases and J by 1 base, with 8 bases between them. This CDR3 comprises 13 residues. CDR3 in amino acids: CASSDTDNYGYTF. CDR3 nucleotides: TGTGCCAGCAGCGATACAGATAACTATGGCTACACCTTC.

The chain recombines TRBV11-2 with TRBJ1-3, with D tentatively TRBD1 (6 bases). The V gene's germline CDR1 is SGHAT and CDR2 FQNNGV. The V end was cut by 2 bases, the J end by 4 bases, with 12 bases between. The CDR3 is made up of 15 amino acids. This CDR3 reads CASSLFTGSGNTIYF. The CDR3 DNA reads as TGTGCCAGCAGCTTATTTACAGGGAGCGGAAACACCATATATTTT.

Of note for this clone: Other DNA sequences in this specimen translate into the identical CDR3. The CDR3 coding sequence is TGTGCCAGCAGCCCACTAGCGGGAGGGGGAGAGACCCAGTACTTC. Translation: CASSPLAGGGETQYF. The genes are TRBV3-1 (or the pseudogene TRBV3-2) and TRBJ2-5; 13 bases are shared with TRBD2. This CDR3 comprises 15 residues. CDR1 and CDR2 from the germline V gene are LGHDT and YNNKEL (reference sequence). V shed 4 bases, J shed 4 bases, and the junction held 3 bases outside the gene matches.

V and J are TRBV6-2 or TRBV6-3 and TRBJ1-1, with 7 bases fitting TRBD1. The CDR3 length is 15 residues. Germline V CDR1 and CDR2: MNHEY, SVGEGT. J lost 2 bases, V lost 6 bases, and 9 bases had no gene match. DNA of the CDR3: TGTGCCAGCAGCCACTTTACAGGGGATAACACTGAAGCTTTCTTT. It specifies CASSHFTGDNTEAFF.

The V gene is TRBV18, the J gene TRBJ2-7; D is ambiguous. V was pared by 3 bases and J by 7 bases, with 7 bases between. The CDR3 is 11 amino acids. Germline-derived CDR1 and CDR2 are KGHSH and LQKENI. CDR3: CASSPGSEQYF. CDR3 in DNA: TGTGCCAGCTCACCCGGCTCGGAGCAGTACTTC. The full variable domain, with the rest looked up from reference TRBV18 and TRBJ2-7, is NAGVMQNPRHLVRRRGQEARLRCSPMKGHSHVYWYRQLPEEGLKFMVYLQKENIIDESGMPKERFSAEFPKEGPSILRIQQVVRGDSAAYFCASSPGSEQYFGPGTRLTVT.

V gene TRBV20-1 combines with J gene TRBJ1-1, with no clear D. Germline V gives CDR1 DFQATT, CDR2 SNEGSKA (reference sequence). The CDR3 sequence is 11 residues long. Trimming shortened V by 1 base and J by 6 bases, and 6 bases separated the two germline ends. The CDR3 is CSARGVAEAFF. CDR3 DNA: TGCAGTGCTAGAGGGGTAGCTGAAGCTTTCTTT.

The chain carries TRBV19 and TRBJ1-6; no firm D call. Germline loops: CDR1 LNHDA, CDR2 SQIVND (reference sequence). Trimming took off 5 bases at V and 14 bases at J, with 13 bases between the two ends. This CDR3 is 12 amino acids long. CDR3 amino acids: CASSEQRESLHF. DNA of the CDR3: TGTGCCAGTAGTGAGCAGAGAGAGTCCCTCCACTTT.

This clone was seen a single time. The rearrangement links TRBV9 to TRBJ1-5, with D possibly being TRBD1 (6 bases). Deletions cut 3 bases from V and 2 bases from J, with 6 bases between. The germline V gene encodes CDR1 SGDLS and CDR2 YYNGEE. The CDR3 sequence is 13 residues long. Written as DNA, the CDR3 is TGTGCCAGCAGCGGACAGGGCAATCAGCCCCAGCATTTT. The encoded protein is CASSGQGNQPQHF.

V usage is TRBV6-4 and J usage is TRBJ1-5, with 9 nucleotides matching TRBD1. Germline assignment: CDR1 MRHNA and CDR2 SNTAGT. The CDR3 consists of 16 residues. J was trimmed by 0 bases and V by 10 bases; bases with no gene match: 10. CDR3 DNA sequence: TGTGCCAAAAGCAGCGGACAGGGGCTTAGCAATCAGCCCCAGCATTTT. This encodes CAKSSGQGLSNQPQHF.

J is TRBJ2-5 and V is TRBV11-3; the D gene is possibly TRBD2 (6 bases). Germline-derived CDR1 and CDR2 are SGHNT and YENEEA. Trimming cost V 4 bases and J 5 bases, with 11 bases left between them. The CDR3 runs 13 residues. The CDR3 is CASSWRAWETQYF. The CDR3 region has the DNA TGTGCCAGCAGCTGGAGGGCCTGGGAGACCCAGTACTTC.

The rearrangement uses TRBV12-3 or TRBV12-4 and TRBJ1-4; D is undetermined. CDR3 length equals 13 residues. V was cut by 10 bases and J by 4 bases, with 13 bases left in between. CDR3 residues: CAITALINEKLFF. In DNA, the CDR3 is TGTGCCATCACGGCTTTAATTAATGAAAAACTGTTTTTT.

The V gene is TRBV2, the J gene TRBJ1-3; D is undetermined. Trimming shortened V by 3 bases and J by 8 bases, and 8 bases separated the two germline ends. The CDR3 spans 12 residues. Germline CDR1 SNHLY, CDR2 FYNNEI. The CDR3 here is CASSEFRHTIYF. CDR3 coding DNA: TGTGCCAGCAGTGAGTTTCGCCACACCATATATTTT.

This clone has only a few counts. This CDR3 is CASSLEAMDYEQYF. Here the CDR3 DNA reads TGCGCCAGCAGCTTGGAGGCCATGGACTACGAGCAGTACTTC. This chain joins TRBV5-1 and TRBJ2-7; unclear D gene. The germline V gene has CDR1 SGHRS and CDR2 YFSETQ. The CDR3 runs 14 residues. V lost 0 bases to trimming and J lost 3 bases, with 10 bases between them.

This clone was detected once. CDR3 nucleotides: TGTGCCAGCAGCGTAGTGGGGGGGAACGAGCAGTACTTC. As protein: CASSVVGGNEQYF. The rearrangement links TRBV9 to TRBJ2-7; 7 bases match TRBD2. Germline V gene data show CDR1 as SGDLS and CDR2 as YYNGEE. The CDR3 spans 13 residues. Trimming removed 0 bases from V and 5 bases from J; junction bases left unmatched: 2.

The chain recombines TRBV7-3 with TRBJ1-2; TRBD1 aligns across 7 bases. CDR3 size: 14 residues. Germline assignment: CDR1 SGHTA and CDR2 FQGTGA. Trimming at V came to 5 bases and at J to 8 bases, leaving 11 bases not matched to a gene. CDR3 residues: CASSPDWDSEGYTF. In DNA form, the CDR3 reads TGTGCCAGCAGCCCGGATTGGGACAGCGAGGGCTACACCTTC.

This clone was recorded once. This chain links TRBV30 with TRBJ1-2, with D perhaps matching TRBD1 (5 bases). This CDR3 has 13 amino acids. V lost 0 bases to trimming and J lost 8 bases, with 13 bases between them. Germline values: CDR1 GTSNPN, CDR2 SVGIG (reference sequence). The CDR3 region is CAWSVLGDGGYTF. The CDR3 nucleotides are TGTGCCTGGAGTGTATTGGGGGATGGGGGCTACACCTTC.

The chain has TRBV29-1 and TRBJ1-1; perhaps TRBD1 as D (5 bases). The CDR3 is 15 residues long. The V gene lost 4 bases and the J gene lost 3 bases, with 18 bases spanning the gap. Germline assignment: CDR1 SQVTM and CDR2 ANQGSEA. CDR3 sequence: CSVAAQGRGYTEAFF. CDR3 nucleotide sequence: TGCAGCGTTGCCGCTCAGGGAAGGGGATACACTGAAGCTTTCTTT.

This clone was seen a single time. V usage is TRBV19 and J usage is TRBJ1-1; no clear D gene. The V gene's germline CDR1 is LNHDA and CDR2 SQIVND (reference sequence). The germline V and J ends were trimmed by 7 bases and 1 base, with 13 bases remaining between them. There are 14 residues in the CDR3. The CDR3, as DNA: TGTGCCAGTACCCCGCCCACGGGGAACACTGAAGCTTTCTTT. This encodes CASTPPTGNTEAFF.

The rearrangement joins TRBV7-3 to TRBJ1-4, with D possibly being TRBD1 (5 bases). The CDR3 totals 15 residues. The V gene's germline CDR1 is SGHTA and CDR2 FQGTGA. V shed 0 bases and J shed 3 bases, with 8 bases lying between them. CDR3 nucleotides: TGTGCCAGCAGCTTAACTGGGGACCCTAATGAAAAACTGTTTTTT. Protein product: CASSLTGDPNEKLFF.